The clone carrying this T cell receptor beta chain was seen more than once but under ten times. MiXCR, run by TCRdb on the 5' RACE reads, gives a single entry per CDR3 protein. In the table there are under 550,000 distinct CDR3 sequences, roughly a fifth of which are singletons. The sample originates from a study of T cells after yellow fever vaccination. The CDR3 runs 13 residues. Trimming took off 6 bases at V and 4 bases at J, with 11 bases between the two ends. Germline V lookup: CDR1 MNHNS, CDR2 SASEGT. The source material was PBMCs, sampled 21 days after the first yellow fever vaccination. The chain links TRBV6-1 to TRBJ2-3, with D unclear. The sequence was collected from a man younger than 35 who received the YFV17D yellow fever vaccine. CDR3 sequence (DNA): TGTGCCAGCAGGAAATTAGCTGCAGATACGCAGTATTTT. Translated: CASRKLAADTQYF.